This T cell receptor beta chain stems from a study of T cells after yellow fever vaccination. A universal primer site and UMIs were added as TCR cDNA was made by 5'RACE template switching. MiXCR, run by TCRdb on the 5' RACE reads, gives a single entry per CDR3 protein. The table includes 450,000 to 650,000 distinct CDR3 sequences, 20% to 25% detected once. This clonotype was counted a few times. Its target is unknown. Study observations and caveats: Clonotypes shared by both compartments, CD4 and CD8, made up a small share. A large majority of primary-vaccination clones showed up again after the booster (approximately 96% CD4, about 87% CD8).

Sequenced here: PBMCs, sampled approximately 22 days after the first yellow fever vaccination. The TCR sequence derives from a man aged 18 to 35 who received the YFV17D yellow fever vaccine.

The CDR3 reads CASSFAGENTEAFF. The DNA for the CDR3 is TGTGCCAGCTCATTTGCTGGAGAGAACACTGAAGCTTTCTTT. The chain combines TRBV18 with TRBJ1-1; no clear D. Trimming removed 5 bases at V and 1 base at J, with 11 bases between. Germline loops: CDR1 KGHSH, CDR2 LQKENI. The CDR3 contains 14 residues.